This TCR beta chain was documented in a study of control samples from healthy donors and cancer patients. Using immunoSEQ multiplex PCR, the repertoire was profiled, and TCRdb retains in-frame clones only, with some absent. Of approximately 230,000 clones in the sample, almost 85% were seen once. The V and J ends lost 5 bases and 6 bases, in that order; junction bases with no gene match: 15. This CDR3 has 18 residues. Germline V CDR1 and CDR2: LNHDA, SQIVND (reference sequence). The sequence came from a woman aged 55-70 years with lung cancer. The V gene is TRBV19, the J gene TRBJ2-2; TRBD2 matches 10 bases. Sequencing used PBMCs. The CDR3 DNA follows: TGTGCCAGTAGTCTTCTCTGGAGCGGGGGGGTTAGACCCGGGGAGCTGTTTTTT. Protein: CASSLLWSGGVRPGELFF.